This T cell receptor beta chain is from a study of T cell responses to AZD1222 COVID-19 vaccine. General study findings and limits: The number of AZD1222 recipients seropositive at baseline was only five to seven. Increases in Spike-specific TCR breadth and depth were seen after two AZD1222 doses. The donor cohort was predominantly white British with a female majority, and clonal diversity may have been underestimated. None of the repertoires were sampled until the peak T cell response had passed.

About this clone: What it binds is not known.

The method was immunoSEQ multiplex PCR; TCRdb's version includes in-frame clones alone and lacks a portion of them. In the table there are about 120,000 clones, around 92% of which are singletons. Here the sequenced sample was peripheral blood, taken on day 0 of AZD1222 vaccination. The sequence was collected from an adult in good health.

CDR3: CASRMPEGAVYGYTF. The CDR3 coding sequence is TGTGCCAGCAGAATGCCCGAGGGCGCGGTCTATGGCTACACCTTC. The chain combines TRBV28 with TRBJ1-2, with D unclear. The CDR3 is made up of 15 amino acids. The germline V gene has CDR1 MDHEN and CDR2 SYDVKM. The V end lost 6 bases, the J end lost 4 bases, and 18 bases lay between the germline ends.